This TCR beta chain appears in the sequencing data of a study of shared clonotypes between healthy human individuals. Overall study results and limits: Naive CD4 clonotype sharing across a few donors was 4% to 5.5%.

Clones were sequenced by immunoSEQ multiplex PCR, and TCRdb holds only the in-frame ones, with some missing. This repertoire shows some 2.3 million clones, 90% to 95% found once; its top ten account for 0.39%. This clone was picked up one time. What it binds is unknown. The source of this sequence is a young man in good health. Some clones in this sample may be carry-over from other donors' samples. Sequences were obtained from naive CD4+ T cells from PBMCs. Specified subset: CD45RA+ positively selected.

The chain's CDR3 is CASTLGRPNTGELFF. CDR3 in DNA: TGTGCCAGCACCCTTGGGAGGCCGAACACCGGGGAGCTGTTTTTT. V usage is TRBV7-9 and J usage is TRBJ2-2, with D perhaps matching TRBD2 (6 bases). This CDR3 spans 15 amino acids. The V gene's germline CDR1 is SEHNR and CDR2 FQNEAQ (reference sequence). V was cut by 7 bases and J by 0 bases, with 12 bases left in between.